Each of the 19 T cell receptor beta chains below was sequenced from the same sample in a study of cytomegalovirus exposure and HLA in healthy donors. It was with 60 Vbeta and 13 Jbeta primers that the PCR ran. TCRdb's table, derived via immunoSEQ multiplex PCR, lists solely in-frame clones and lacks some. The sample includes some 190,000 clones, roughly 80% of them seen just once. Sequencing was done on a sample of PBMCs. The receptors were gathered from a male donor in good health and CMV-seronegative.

CDR3 nucleotides: TGTGCCAGCAGCCAAGCCTCGGGACAGGGCCACGAGCAGTACTTC. It encodes CASSQASGQGHEQYF. The V and J genes are TRBV4-2 and TRBJ2-7; 9 nucleotides match TRBD1. J lost 5 bases, V lost 1 base, and 6 bases had no gene match. The germline CDR1 and CDR2 sequences are LGHNA and YNFKEQ. This CDR3 region has 15 residues.

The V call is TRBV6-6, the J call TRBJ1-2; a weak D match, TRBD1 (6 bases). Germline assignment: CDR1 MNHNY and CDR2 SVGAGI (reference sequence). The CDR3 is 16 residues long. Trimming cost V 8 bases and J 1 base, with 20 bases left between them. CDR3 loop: CASREAGDRRNYGYTF. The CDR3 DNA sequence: TGTGCCAGCCGCGAGGCAGGGGATCGACGTAACTATGGCTACACCTTC.

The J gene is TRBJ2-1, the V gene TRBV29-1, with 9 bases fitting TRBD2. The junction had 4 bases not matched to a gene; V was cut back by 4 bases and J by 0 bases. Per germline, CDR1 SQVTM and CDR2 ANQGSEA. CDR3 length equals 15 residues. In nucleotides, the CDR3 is TGCAGCGTTGGGCGGGAGGGTCACTCCTACAATGAGCAGTTCTTC. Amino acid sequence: CSVGREGHSYNEQFF.

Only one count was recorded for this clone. CDR3 DNA sequence: TGTGCCAGCAGCCGTCACATCTCCTACAATGAGCAGTTCTTC. It is translated as CASSRHISYNEQFF. The chain carries TRBV7-8 and TRBJ2-1; D is undetermined. The V and J ends lost 5 bases and 0 bases respectively, with 8 bases between them. Germline loops: CDR1 SGHVS, CDR2 FQNEAQ. The length of the CDR3 is 14 residues.

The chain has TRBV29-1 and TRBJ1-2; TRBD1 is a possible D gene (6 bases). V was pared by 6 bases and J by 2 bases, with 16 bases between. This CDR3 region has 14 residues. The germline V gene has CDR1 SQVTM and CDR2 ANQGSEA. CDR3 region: CSVKSEGGNYGYTF. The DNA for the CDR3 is TGCAGCGTCAAATCCGAGGGGGGGAACTATGGCTACACCTTC.

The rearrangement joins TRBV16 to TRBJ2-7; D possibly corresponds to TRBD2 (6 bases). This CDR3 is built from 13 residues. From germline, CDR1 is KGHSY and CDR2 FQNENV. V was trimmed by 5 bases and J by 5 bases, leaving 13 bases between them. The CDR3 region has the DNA TGTGCCAGCAGCAACGGGGACTTCCACGAGCAGTACTTC. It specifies CASSNGDFHEQYF.

The CDR3 DNA follows: TGTGCCAGCAGTTTATGGGGGGCGACTGAAGCTTTCTTT. Its translation is CASSLWGATEAFF. This chain joins TRBV28 and TRBJ1-1, with D perhaps TRBD1 (6 bases). This CDR3 is built from 13 residues. The V gene's germline CDR1 is MDHEN and CDR2 SYDVKM. Trimming took off 0 bases at V and 5 bases at J, with 7 bases between the two ends.

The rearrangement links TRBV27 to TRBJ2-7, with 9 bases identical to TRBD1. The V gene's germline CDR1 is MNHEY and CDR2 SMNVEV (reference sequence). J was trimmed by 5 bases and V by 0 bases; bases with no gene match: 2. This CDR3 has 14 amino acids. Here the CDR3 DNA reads TGTGCCAGCAGTTTATCCCGGGACAGGGACGAGCAGTACTTC. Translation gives CASSLSRDRDEQYF.

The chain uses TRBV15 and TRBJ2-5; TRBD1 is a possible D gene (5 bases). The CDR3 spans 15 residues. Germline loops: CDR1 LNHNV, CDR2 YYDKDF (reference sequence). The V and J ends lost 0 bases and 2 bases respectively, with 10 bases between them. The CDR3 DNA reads TGTGCCACCAGCAGAGATGTAGGGGAACAAGAGACCCAGTACTTC. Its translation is CATSRDVGEQETQYF. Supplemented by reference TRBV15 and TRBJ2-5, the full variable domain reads DAMVIQNPRYQVTQFGKPVTLSCSQTLNHNVMYWYQQKSSQAPKLLFHYYDKDFNNEADTPDNFQSRRPNTSFCFLDIRSPGLGDTAMYLCATSRDVGEQETQYFGPGTRLLVL.

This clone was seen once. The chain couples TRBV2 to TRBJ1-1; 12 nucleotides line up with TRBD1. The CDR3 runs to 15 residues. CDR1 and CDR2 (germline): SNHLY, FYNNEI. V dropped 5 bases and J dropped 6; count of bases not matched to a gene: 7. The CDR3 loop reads CASSRTGTGGPEAFF. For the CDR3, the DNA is TGTGCCAGCAGTCGTACCGGGACAGGGGGCCCTGAAGCTTTCTTT. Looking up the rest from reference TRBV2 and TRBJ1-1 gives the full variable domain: EPEVTQTPSHQVTQMGQEVILRCVPISNHLYFYWYRQILGQKVEFLVSFYNNEISEKSEIFDDQFSVERPDGSNFTLKIRSTKLEDSAMYFCASSRTGTGGPEAFFGQGTRLTVV.

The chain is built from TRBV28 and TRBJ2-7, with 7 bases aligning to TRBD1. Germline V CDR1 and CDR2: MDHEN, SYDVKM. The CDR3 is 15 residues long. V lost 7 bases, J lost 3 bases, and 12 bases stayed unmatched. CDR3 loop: CASTPFRDSLYEQYF. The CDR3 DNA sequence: TGTGCCAGCACCCCCTTTCGGGACAGCCTCTACGAGCAGTACTTC. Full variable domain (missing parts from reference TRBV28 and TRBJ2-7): DVKVTQSSRYLVKRTGEKVFLECVQDMDHENMFWYRQDPGLGLRLIYFSYDVKMKEKGDIPEGYSVSREKKERFSLILESASTNQTSMYLCASTPFRDSLYEQYFGPGTRLTVT.

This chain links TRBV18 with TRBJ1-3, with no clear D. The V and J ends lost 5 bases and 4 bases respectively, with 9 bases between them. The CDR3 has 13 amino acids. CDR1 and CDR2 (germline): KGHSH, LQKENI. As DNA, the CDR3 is TGTGCCAGCTCAGAACCCAGGGGAAACACCATATATTTT. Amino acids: CASSEPRGNTIYF.

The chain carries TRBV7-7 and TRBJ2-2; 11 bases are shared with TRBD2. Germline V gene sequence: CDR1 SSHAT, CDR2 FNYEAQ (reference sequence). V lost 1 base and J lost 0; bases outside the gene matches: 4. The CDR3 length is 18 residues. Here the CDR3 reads CASSLVLAGGSNTGELFF. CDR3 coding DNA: TGTGCCAGCAGCTTAGTGCTAGCGGGGGGATCGAACACCGGGGAGCTGTTTTTT.

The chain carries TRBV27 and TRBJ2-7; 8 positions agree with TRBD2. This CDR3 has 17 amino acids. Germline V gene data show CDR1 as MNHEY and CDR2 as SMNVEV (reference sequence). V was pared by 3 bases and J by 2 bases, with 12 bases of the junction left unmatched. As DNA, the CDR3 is TGTGCCAGCAGTTTTCGGACTAGCTTGGAGAGCGCCTACGAGCAGTACTTC. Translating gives CASSFRTSLESAYEQYF.

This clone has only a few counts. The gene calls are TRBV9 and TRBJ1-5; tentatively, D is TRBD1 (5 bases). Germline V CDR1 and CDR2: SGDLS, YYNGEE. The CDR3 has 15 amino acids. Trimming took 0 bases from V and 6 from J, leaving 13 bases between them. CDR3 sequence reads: CASSVGSGYSQPQHF. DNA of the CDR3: TGTGCCAGCAGCGTAGGTTCAGGGTACAGTCAGCCCCAGCATTTT.

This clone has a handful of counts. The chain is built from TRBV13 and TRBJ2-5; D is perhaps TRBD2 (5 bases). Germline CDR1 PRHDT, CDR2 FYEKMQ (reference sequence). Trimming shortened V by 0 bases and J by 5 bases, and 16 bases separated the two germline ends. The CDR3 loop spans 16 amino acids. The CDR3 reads CASSLGLRTRRETQYF. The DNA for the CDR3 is TGTGCCAGCAGCTTAGGCCTCCGGACTCGGAGGGAGACCCAGTACTTC.

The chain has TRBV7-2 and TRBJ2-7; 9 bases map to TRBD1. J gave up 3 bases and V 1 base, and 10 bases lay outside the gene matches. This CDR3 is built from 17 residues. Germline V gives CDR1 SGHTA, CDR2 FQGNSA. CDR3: CASSLDGAPGQGYEQYF. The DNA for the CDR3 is TGTGCCAGCAGCTTAGATGGTGCCCCGGGACAGGGCTACGAGCAGTACTTC.

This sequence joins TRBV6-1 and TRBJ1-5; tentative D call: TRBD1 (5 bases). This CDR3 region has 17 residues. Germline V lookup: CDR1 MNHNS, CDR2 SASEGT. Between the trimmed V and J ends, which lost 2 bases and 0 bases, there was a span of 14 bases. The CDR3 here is CASSEWGSRYSNQPQHF. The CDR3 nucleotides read TGTGCCAGCAGTGAATGGGGCAGCAGATATAGCAATCAGCCCCAGCATTTT.

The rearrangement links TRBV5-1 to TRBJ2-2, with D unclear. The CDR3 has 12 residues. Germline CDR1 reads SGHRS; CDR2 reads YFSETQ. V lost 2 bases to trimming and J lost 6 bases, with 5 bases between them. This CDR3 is CASSLSAGELFF. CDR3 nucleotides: TGCGCCAGCAGCTTATCCGCCGGGGAGCTGTTTTTT.